This T cell receptor beta chain comes out of a study of CD4 T cell repertoires in COVID-19. The memory T cells were sequenced right after ex vivo isolation, without culture. The assay was immunoSEQ multiplex PCR, and TCRdb's table has in-frame clones only and misses some. The sample consists of tens of thousands of clones, roughly 84% of them appearing once. This receptor was obtained from a human donor who had COVID-19. The sample was central memory CD4+ T cells from blood, taken before the COVID-19 pandemic.

CDR3 sequence reads: CASTPLRGGFETQYF. The CDR3 DNA follows: TGTGCCAGCACCCCGTTGCGGGGTGGATTTGAGACCCAGTACTTC. V gene TRBV6-1 combines with J gene TRBJ2-5; D is perhaps TRBD2 (6 bases). The CDR3 is 15 residues long. Trimming cost V 7 bases and J 5 bases, with 20 bases left between them. CDR1 and CDR2 (germline): MNHNS, SASEGT.